This TCR beta chain was found in a study of OX40 agonist ivuxolimab in advanced cancers. Blood got drawn at baseline, again on cycle 4 day 1, and then on cycle 7 day 1. Regarding this clone: What it binds is unknown.

Only in-frame clones appear in the TCRdb table, and some are missing; sequencing was by immunoSEQ multiplex PCR. The sample includes some 60,000 clones, about 85% seen only once; the top ten take roughly 4.4%. Whole-study results and caveats: CD4+ and CD8+ T cells in blood underwent clonal expansion by week 6 at 0.1 to 3.0 mg/kg. Expanded clones tended on average to be more numerous among CD8+ T cells than CD4+.

Trimming stripped 6 bases from V and 0 bases from J, with 12 bases between. Germline loops: CDR1 MDHEN, CDR2 SYDVKM. There are 14 residues in the CDR3. The V and J genes are TRBV28 and TRBJ2-7, with D possibly matching TRBD1 (6 bases). This receptor was taken from an adult with an advanced solid tumor such as melanoma, head and neck, liver or kidney cancer. Sequenced here: CD4+ or CD8+ T cells sorted from blood, sampled in a trial of the OX40 agonist ivuxolimab. Here the CDR3 reads CASSTPGHSYEQYF. CDR3 coding DNA: TGTGCCAGCAGCACCCCGGGACACTCCTACGAGCAGTACTTC.